This T cell receptor beta chain appears in the sequencing data of a study of radiation and T cells in renal cell carcinoma. General study findings and limits: Pretreatment tumor biopsies were lacking, so baseline clonotypes are unknown.

Of note for this clone: What it recognizes is unknown.

This CDR3 region has 15 residues. Germline CDR1 reads MNHEY; CDR2 reads SVGAGI. Trimming stripped 10 bases from V and 0 bases from J, with 18 bases between. Time point given: blood 4 weeks post-SBRT, at nephrectomy. The treatment was: 15 Gy SBRT to primary tumor, nephrectomy 4 weeks later. Nephrectomy followed 15 Gy stereotactic body radiation by 4 weeks. This renal cell carcinoma was of the clear cell type. TCRdb's copy holds only in-frame clones and misses some; the assay was immunoSEQ multiplex PCR. The table records around 180,000 clones, about 85% of them present only once. The specimen was blood, collected from a patient whose treatment included radiotherapy and nephrectomy. The chain uses TRBV6-5 and TRBJ1-1; D not certain. The receptor was isolated from a woman in her forties or fifties with renal cell carcinoma. The CDR3 is CATASPERLNTEAFF. The DNA for the CDR3 is TGTGCCACCGCAAGCCCCGAGCGTTTGAACACTGAAGCTTTCTTT.